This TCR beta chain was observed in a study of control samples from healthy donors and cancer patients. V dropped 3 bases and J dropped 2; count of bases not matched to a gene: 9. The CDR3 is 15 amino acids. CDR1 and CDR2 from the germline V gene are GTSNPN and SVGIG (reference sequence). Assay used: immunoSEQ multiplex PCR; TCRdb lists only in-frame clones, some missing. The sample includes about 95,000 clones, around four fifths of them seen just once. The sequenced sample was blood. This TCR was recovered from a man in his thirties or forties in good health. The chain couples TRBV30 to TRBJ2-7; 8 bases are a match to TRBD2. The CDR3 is CAWSPGGGKTYEQYF. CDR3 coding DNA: TGTGCCTGGAGCCCGGGAGGGGGGAAGACCTACGAGCAGTACTTC.